One TCR beta chain is described in this entry. The data originate from a study of cytomegalovirus exposure and HLA in healthy donors. The PCR was carried out with 60 Vbeta primers and 13 Jbeta primers. Only in-frame clones appear in the TCRdb table, and some are missing; sequencing was by immunoSEQ multiplex PCR. The sample lists about 73,000 clones; roughly 82% were seen once. CDR3 length: 14 residues. The V end was cut by 3 bases, the J end by 7 bases, with 15 bases between. Looked up from germline, CDR1 is MNHEY and CDR2 is SMNVEV (reference sequence). This chain joins TRBV27 and TRBJ2-5; a possible D gene is TRBD1 (6 bases). This TCR was sampled from a man between 70 and 80 years old in good health and CMV-seronegative. The sample taken for sequencing was PBMCs. The DNA for the CDR3 is TGTGCCAGCAGTTTGGACAGAAACCCGGGGACCCAGTACTTC. Residues: CASSLDRNPGTQYF.